Listed below are T cell receptor beta chains from one sample, sequenced in a study of blood T cells in healthy people across ages. MiXCR, run by TCRdb on the 5' RACE reads, gives a single entry per CDR3 protein. The table has 1.6 million or so distinct CDR3 sequences, approximately 32% seen once; the top ten hold about 11%. Sequencing was carried out using blood. The receptors shown here come from a woman younger than 45 in good health. Both conserved end residues are part of each CDR3. Each record gives: V gene, J gene, D gene, clone size, CDR3 protein, CDR3 DNA. The D gene is left open where the match is weak. Clone size is not always given. Where it is, it says once, few, many or a class for expanded clones.

>TRBV12-3/TRBV12-4|TRBJ2-5|TRBD1|few
CASSDRDRRGSETQYF
TGTGCCAGCAGCGACCGGGACAGGAGAGGATCAGAGACCCAGTACTTC
>TRBV9|TRBJ1-2|-|-
CASSPPTGALFGYTF
TGTGCCAGCAGCCCTCCAACCGGAGCTCTGTTTGGCTACACCTTC
>TRBV2|TRBJ1-4|TRBD1|-
CASNPQGAREKLFF
TGTGCCAGCAACCCCCAGGGGGCAAGGGAAAAACTGTTTTTT
>TRBV9|TRBJ2-1|-|few
CASSVQGTYHEQFF
TGTGCCAGCAGCGTCCAGGGAACATATCATGAGCAGTTCTTC
>TRBV5-1|TRBJ1-1|-|-
CASSLDRANTEAFF
TGCGCCAGCAGCTTGGACAGGGCGAACACTGAAGCTTTCTTT
>TRBV6-5|TRBJ2-7|TRBD2|few
CASRGLAARYEQYF
TGTGCCAGCAGGGGACTAGCGGCCCGCTACGAGCAGTACTTC
>TRBV6-4|TRBJ2-1|TRBD2|-
CASSDSFLAGVSEQFF
TGTGCCAGCAGTGACTCTTTCCTAGCGGGAGTATCTGAGCAGTTCTTC
>TRBV27|TRBJ2-7|-|-
CASSLSYPGDEQYF
TGTGCCAGCAGTTTATCGTACCCCGGGGACGAGCAGTACTTC
>TRBV6-1|TRBJ2-3|TRBD1|-
CASSEGTGGTDTQYF
TGTGCCAGCAGTGAAGGAACAGGGGGGACAGATACGCAGTATTTT
>TRBV14|TRBJ1-1|-|few
CASSQDFGGEAFF
TGTGCCAGCAGCCAAGATTTCGGGGGTGAAGCTTTCTTT
>TRBV4-1|TRBJ1-5|-|-
CASGQDGNNQPQHF
TGCGCCAGCGGCCAAGATGGGAACAATCAGCCCCAGCATTTT
>TRBV29-1|TRBJ1-4|TRBD1|once
CSVVRGLDEKLFF
TGCAGCGTTGTCAGGGGGCTGGATGAAAAACTGTTTTTT
>TRBV7-8|TRBJ1-1|TRBD1|-
CASSPTGTASNTEAFF
TGTGCCAGCAGCCCGACCGGGACAGCATCGAACACTGAAGCTTTCTTT
>TRBV6-2/TRBV6-3|TRBJ2-5|-|-
CASSYGVGWETQYF
TGTGCCAGCAGTTACGGAGTGGGGTGGGAGACCCAGTACTTC
>TRBV18|TRBJ1-2|-|-
CASSGGTSWGYTF
TGTGCCAGCTCAGGAGGGACCTCATGGGGCTACACCTTC
>TRBV21-1|TRBJ2-3|-|-
CASSKARTRITDTQYF
TGTGCCAGCAGCAAAGCCCGTACAAGAATCACAGATACGCAGTATTTT
>TRBV5-1|TRBJ2-7|TRBD1|many
CASSRTGTYEQYF
TGTGCCAGCAGTCGGACAGGGACCTACGAGCAGTACTTC
>TRBV27|TRBJ2-7|-|-
CASSFGGLTAHEQYF
TGTGCCAGCAGTTTTGGGGGGCTAACCGCCCACGAGCAGTACTTC
>TRBV6-2/TRBV6-3|TRBJ2-5|-|-
CASSYRTVPSEQYF
TGTGCCAGCAGTTACCGGACGGTGCCCTCGGAGCAGTACTTC
>TRBV7-9|TRBJ2-2|-|few
CASSLDALTGELFF
TGTGCCAGCAGCTTAGATGCGCTCACCGGGGAGCTGTTTTTT
>TRBV10-3|TRBJ2-1|-|few
CAISSDSRSSYNEQFF
TGTGCCATCAGTTCGGACTCCCGGAGCTCCTACAATGAGCAGTTCTTC
>TRBV19|TRBJ2-6|-|-
CASSIVQGSGANVLTF
TGTGCCAGTAGTATAGTGCAGGGTTCTGGGGCCAACGTCCTGACTTTC
>TRBV5-1|TRBJ2-1|TRBD1|-
CASSLRTGLVGEQFF
TGCGCCAGCAGCTTAAGGACAGGGTTGGTTGGTGAGCAGTTCTTC
>TRBV4-2|TRBJ2-3|-|once
CVSSQVSLGTSTDTQYF
TGTGTCAGCAGCCAAGTAAGTCTCGGAACTAGCACAGATACGCAGTATTTT
>TRBV27|TRBJ2-1|-|-
CASTPSSGDFSYNEQFF
TGTGCCAGCACCCCAAGCTCGGGGGACTTCTCCTACAATGAGCAGTTCTTC
>TRBV7-9|TRBJ2-5|-|few
CASSDAGGQGLREQYF
TGTGCCAGCAGCGACGCGGGTGGCCAGGGGCTTAGAGAGCAGTACTTC
>TRBV7-8|TRBJ1-1|-|-
CASSLMGSRMNTEAFF
TGTGCCAGCAGCTTAATGGGGAGCAGAATGAACACTGAAGCTTTCTTT
>TRBV27|TRBJ2-1|-|-
CASRRRQGLSYNEQFF
TGTGCCAGCAGACGGAGACAGGGACTCTCCTACAATGAGCAGTTCTTC